The 21 T cell receptor beta chains in this list originate from one sample, sequenced in a study of a mutant IDH1 vaccine in newly diagnosed glioma. Repertoires were generated with immunoSEQ multiplex PCR, while TCRdb's copy carries only in-frame clones and drops some. Here the sample spans tens of thousands of clones, over 60% being singletons. The sample's time point: week 35, safety follow-up. In the vaccine, a single dose held 300 ug of the mutant IDH1 20-mer peptide, along with topical imiquimod. These receptors have no known antigen. Source: PBMCs, taken from a glioma patient whose treatment included an IDH1 peptide vaccine. The receptors shown here come from a man between 35 and 55 years old with glioma.

This chain joins TRBV6-5 and TRBJ2-2, with D possibly matching TRBD2 (5 bases). Per the germline V gene, CDR1 is MNHEY and CDR2 is SVGAGI. V was shortened by 2 bases and J by 3 bases, with 7 bases between the two germline ends. The CDR3 extends over 14 amino acids. CDR3 sequence: CASSYDYYTGELFF. CDR3 in DNA: TGTGCCAGCAGTTACGACTACTACACCGGGGAGCTGTTTTTT.

The chain combines TRBV7-9 with TRBJ2-2; unclear D gene. The length of the CDR3 is 12 residues. Trimming left V 6 bases short and J 1 base short, with 3 bases between. CDR1 is SEHNR and CDR2 is FQNEAQ in the germline V gene (reference sequence). CDR3 nucleotide sequence: TGTGCCAGCAGTGTGAACACCGGGGAGCTGTTTTTT. Protein product: CASSVNTGELFF.

This chain joins TRBV11-3 and TRBJ2-5, with D possibly TRBD2 on 6 matching bases. The ends were cut back, 6 bases at V and 5 bases at J, with 10 bases in the middle. Germline V lookup: CDR1 SGHNT, CDR2 YENEEA. The CDR3 is 12 residues long. CDR3 in amino acids: CASRFGRETQYF. The CDR3 DNA reads as TGTGCCAGCAGATTTGGGAGGGAGACCCAGTACTTC.

The chain has TRBV9 and TRBJ2-2; the match to TRBD2 covers 8 bases. Germline-derived CDR1 and CDR2 are SGDLS and YYNGEE. V gave up 3 bases and J gave up 0 bases; unmatched junction bases: 13. CDR3 length equals 19 residues. CDR3 nucleotides: TGTGCCAGCAGCGACCCCTTTTGGAGCGGGAGAGCGAACACCGGGGAGCTGTTTTTT. Its protein is CASSDPFWSGRANTGELFF.

The chain is built from TRBV7-2 and TRBJ2-1; 9 bases line up with TRBD2. Per germline, CDR1 SGHTA and CDR2 FQGNSA. The CDR3 length is 16 residues. The V gene end was trimmed by 7 bases and the J gene end by 7 bases; junction bases not matched to a gene: 14. The CDR3 protein is CASIFGGSGSMNEQFF. Here the CDR3 DNA reads TGTGCCAGCATCTTCGGGGGTAGCGGGAGTATGAATGAGCAGTTCTTC.

V and J are TRBV2 and TRBJ2-1; 14 bases map to TRBD2. The CDR3 has 17 residues. With V trimmed by 6 bases and J by 2 bases, 6 bases remained unmatched. Germline V gives CDR1 SNHLY, CDR2 FYNNEI. Here the CDR3 reads CASRGGLAGAPYNEQFF. CDR3 DNA sequence: TGTGCCAGCAGAGGGGGACTAGCGGGAGCACCCTACAATGAGCAGTTCTTC.

The V gene is TRBV9, the J gene TRBJ1-1, with D possibly matching TRBD1 (6 bases). The CDR3 consists of 14 residues. Germline CDR1 and CDR2: SGDLS and YYNGEE. With 3 bases removed from V and 0 bases from J, the gap between germline ends came to 9 bases. This chain's CDR3 is CASSAGQMNTEAFF. CDR3 DNA sequence: TGTGCCAGCAGCGCCGGACAGATGAACACTGAAGCTTTCTTT.

The chain couples TRBV2 to TRBJ2-5, with 10 bases matching TRBD2. In germline, CDR1 is SNHLY, CDR2 FYNNEI. The CDR3 sequence is 15 residues long. CDR3 nucleotides: TGTGCGGCTTCAGAAGAGGTAGCGGGGGGAGAGACCCAGTACTTC. Translation gives CAASEEVAGGETQYF.

This clone turned up a few times. This sample includes further DNA sequences coding for the same CDR3. This rearrangement joins TRBV15 to TRBJ2-1; D remains ambiguous. From germline, CDR1 is LNHNV and CDR2 YYDKDF (reference sequence). This CDR3 has 15 residues. Trimming pared 0 bases from V and 4 bases from J, leaving 10 bases between. CDR3 sequence: CATSRDLGRYNEQFF. Written as DNA, the CDR3 is TGTGCCACCAGCAGAGATTTGGGCAGATACAATGAGCAGTTCTTC.

The chain uses TRBV10-2 and TRBJ2-5; TRBD1 matches 7 bases. The CDR3 contains 13 residues. The junction had 6 bases not matched to a gene; V was cut back by 8 bases and J by 3 bases. Per the germline V gene, CDR1 is WSHSY and CDR2 is SAAADI. CDR3 in amino acids: CASGQDSEETQYF. CDR3 DNA sequence: TGCGCCAGCGGACAGGACAGCGAAGAGACCCAGTACTTC.

The chain carries TRBV9 and TRBJ2-3, with D hard to call. The ends were cut back, 0 bases at V and 2 bases at J, with 10 bases in the middle. Germline loops: CDR1 SGDLS, CDR2 YYNGEE. This CDR3 is built from 15 residues. Written as DNA, the CDR3 is TGTGCCAGCAGCGTAGAACCACAGACCACAGATACGCAGTATTTT. It codes for CASSVEPQTTDTQYF.

The rearrangement uses TRBV6-6 and TRBJ2-2, with D maybe TRBD2 (7 bases). Germline V CDR1 and CDR2: MNHNY, SVGAGI (reference sequence). The CDR3 has 15 residues. Trimming removed 6 bases from V and 3 bases from J, with 14 bases in between. CDR3 nucleotides: TGTGCCAGCAGGGGAACAGGGAGGGACACCGGGGAGCTGTTTTTT. Amino acid sequence: CASRGTGRDTGELFF.

The J gene is TRBJ2-3, the V gene TRBV5-4; D is unresolved. The V gene lost 0 bases and the J gene lost 0 bases, with 2 bases spanning the gap. This CDR3 contains 13 residues. Germline CDR1 SGHNT, CDR2 YYREEE (reference sequence). The CDR3 here is CASSLGSTDTQYF. The CDR3 nucleotides read TGTGCCAGCAGCTTGGGCAGCACAGATACGCAGTATTTT.

The genes are TRBV18 and TRBJ1-5; the D gene is possibly TRBD1 (5 bases). The CDR3 has 13 amino acids. CDR1 KGHSH and CDR2 LQKENI come from the germline V gene. Trimming removed 3 bases at V and 5 bases at J, with 8 bases between. The chain's CDR3 is CASSPGRDQPQHF. The CDR3 nucleotides are TGTGCCAGCTCACCCGGCAGGGATCAGCCCCAGCATTTT.

V and J are TRBV19 and TRBJ1-1; maybe TRBD1 (6 bases). V lost 4 bases and J 2 bases, leaving 11 bases between the germline ends. CDR1 is LNHDA, CDR2 SQIVND, per germline (reference sequence). CDR3 length equals 14 residues. CDR3 residues: CASSTRTANTEAFF. The DNA of the CDR3 is TGTGCCAGTAGTACCCGGACAGCAAACACTGAAGCTTTCTTT. Combining the CDR3 with reference TRBV19 and TRBJ1-1 gives the whole variable domain DGGITQSPKYLFRKEGQNVTLSCEQNLNHDAMYWYRQDPGQGLRLIYYSQIVNDFQKGDIAEGYSVSREKKESFPLTVTSAQKNPTAFYLCASSTRTANTEAFFGQGTRLTVV.

V gene TRBV27 combines with J gene TRBJ2-1, with TRBD2 identical over 10 bases. CDR3 length equals 14 residues. V was pared by 5 bases and J by 5 bases, with 3 bases of the junction left unmatched. Germline lookup yields CDR1 MNHEY and CDR2 SMNVEV (reference sequence). The CDR3 sequence is CASSPSGSHNEQFF. The CDR3 DNA reads TGTGCCAGCAGTCCTAGCGGGAGCCACAATGAGCAGTTCTTC.

The rearrangement joins TRBV7-9 to TRBJ2-1, with D perhaps matching TRBD1 or TRBD2 (5 bases each). Trimming removed 0 bases at V and 7 bases at J, with 13 bases between. Germline lookup yields CDR1 SEHNR and CDR2 FQNEAQ (reference sequence). This CDR3 has 15 residues. DNA for the CDR3: TGTGCCAGCAGCTTAGCGAGAGGGACGGGGAATGAGCAGTTCTTC. Residues: CASSLARGTGNEQFF. Full variable domain (outside the CDR3, taken from reference TRBV7-9 and TRBJ2-1): DTGVSQNPRHKITKRGQNVTFRCDPISEHNRLYWYRQTLGQGPEFLTYFQNEAQLEKSRLLSDRFSAERPKGSFSTLEIQRTEQGDSAMYLCASSLARGTGNEQFFGPGTRLTVL.

CDR3 in DNA: TGTGCCAGCTCACCACCCTTCGGGATGAACACTGAAGCTTTCTTT. Protein product: CASSPPFGMNTEAFF. The V gene is TRBV18, the J gene TRBJ1-1; D remains ambiguous. CDR1 and CDR2 (germline): KGHSH, LQKENI. The CDR3 has 15 residues. V lost 0 bases and J 0 bases, leaving 8 bases between the germline ends.

The chain employs TRBV15 and TRBJ1-2; D may be TRBD1 (5 bases). Germline-derived CDR1 and CDR2 are LNHNV and YYDKDF (reference sequence). This CDR3 is built from 14 residues. Trimming took 0 bases from V and 7 from J, leaving 12 bases between them. This CDR3 is CATSREMGGSGYTF. The CDR3 DNA reads as TGTGCCACCAGCAGAGAAATGGGGGGGTCTGGCTACACCTTC.

This clone counts as medium-sized. The chain has TRBV7-9 and TRBJ2-1; D is uncertain. V was cut by 7 bases and J by 10 bases, with 14 bases left in between. The CDR3 is 12 residues long. Germline V CDR1 and CDR2: SEHNR, FQNEAQ (reference sequence). The CDR3 coding sequence is TGTGCCAGCACCCATAAGACTGGGGAGCAGTTCTTC. This translates into CASTHKTGEQFF.

This clone occurred once. The CDR3 DNA follows: TGTGCCAGCAGCTTAGATGGGACTAGCCTGACCAACACAGATACGCAGTATTTT. Translation: CASSLDGTSLTNTDTQYF. The gene calls are TRBV7-9 and TRBJ2-3; 9 positions agree with TRBD2. V shed 1 base and J 2 bases; nucleotides not matched to a gene: 10. The CDR3 spans 18 residues. The germline gives CDR1 SEHNR, CDR2 FQNEAQ (reference sequence).